What follows is one T cell receptor (beta chain) and its context. Its target is unknown. The germline gives CDR1 MNHEY, CDR2 SMNVEV (reference sequence). The trim removed 10 bases at V and 3 bases at J, leaving 12 bases unmatched. This CDR3 is 15 amino acids long. The sample belongs to a study of T cells after yellow fever vaccination. Findings of the study overall: Clones from primary vaccination mostly reappeared after the booster (roughly 95% CD4, about 88% CD8).

TCR cDNA, made by 5'RACE template switching, carried an added universal primer site and UMIs. Using its own MiXCR run on the 5' RACE reads, TCRdb lists one record per CDR3 protein. The data contain approximately 450,000 distinct CDR3 sequences, approximately 19% of them singletons. This receptor was identified in a man younger than 35 who received the YFV17D yellow fever vaccine. The chain employs TRBV27 and TRBJ1-3; 7 bases align to TRBD1. The specimen was PBMCs, collected before the yellow fever booster vaccination. The DNA of the CDR3 is TGTGCCACCGATCGGGACAGAATAATTGGAAACACCATATATTTT. It yields the protein CATDRDRIIGNTIYF.